The subject of this entry is one TCR beta chain. The antigen is unknown. The source of the sample is a study of T cell responses to AZD1222 COVID-19 vaccine. Study at large: Combined were second doses at about 4 or about 12 weeks. Overall study results and limits: Reportedly, nearly half of unique spike TCRs recognized epitopes outside B.1.351/B.1.1.7 mutations. AZD1222 recipients seropositive at baseline numbered only 5 to 7. Increases in Spike-specific TCR breadth and depth were seen after two AZD1222 doses.

V lost 4 bases and J 0 bases, leaving 11 bases between the germline ends. The CDR3 extends over 15 amino acids. Germline CDR1 reads SGHDN; CDR2 reads FVKESK. Sequencing used immunoSEQ multiplex PCR; TCRdb keeps in-frame clones, though not all of them. This table holds tens of thousands of clones, about nine tenths found once. The receptor was derived from an adult in good health. The sequencing here drew on peripheral blood, taken on day 0 of AZD1222 vaccination. The chain uses TRBV14 and TRBJ2-3; D is uncertain. CDR3 coding DNA: TGTGCCAGCAGCCCGACGACTTTTAGCACAGATACGCAGTATTTT. Translated, it gives CASSPTTFSTDTQYF. The full variable domain, with the rest looked up from reference TRBV14 and TRBJ2-3, is EAGVTQFPSHSVIEKGQTVTLRCDPISGHDNLYWYRRVMGKEIKFLLHFVKESKQDESGMPNNRFLAERTGGTYSTLKVQPAELEDSGVYFCASSPTTFSTDTQYFGPGTRLTVL.